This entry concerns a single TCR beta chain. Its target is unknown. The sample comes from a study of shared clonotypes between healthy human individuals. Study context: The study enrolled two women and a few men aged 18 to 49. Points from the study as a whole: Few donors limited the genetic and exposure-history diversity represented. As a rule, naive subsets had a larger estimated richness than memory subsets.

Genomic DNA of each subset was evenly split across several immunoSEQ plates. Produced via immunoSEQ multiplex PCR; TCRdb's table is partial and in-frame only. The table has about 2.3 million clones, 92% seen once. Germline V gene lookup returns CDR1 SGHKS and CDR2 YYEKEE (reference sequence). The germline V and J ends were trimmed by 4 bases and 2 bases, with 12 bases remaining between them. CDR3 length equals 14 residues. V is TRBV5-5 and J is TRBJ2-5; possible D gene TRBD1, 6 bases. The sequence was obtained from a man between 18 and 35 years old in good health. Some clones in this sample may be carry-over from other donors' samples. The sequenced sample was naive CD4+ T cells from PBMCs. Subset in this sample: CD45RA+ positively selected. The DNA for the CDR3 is TGTGCCAGCAGCCCTGGGACACAACAAGAGACCCAGTACTTC. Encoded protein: CASSPGTQQETQYF.